This T cell receptor (beta chain) came from a study of blood T cell repertoires in COVID-19. Study overall: Acute and convalescent COVID-19 samples came from the United States, Italy and Spain. Sources were T cells, B-cell-depleted T cells, or PBMCs; the material itself was cDNA or gDNA.

Germline V gene lookup returns CDR1 SGHVS and CDR2 FQNEAQ. There are 17 residues in the CDR3. The V end was cut by 5 bases, the J end by 4 bases, with 20 bases between. The authors' processing: How many nucleated cells were present was estimated from reference gene primer amplification. TCRdb keeps only in-frame clones here, not all; method: immunoSEQ multiplex PCR. The DNA gave D and trimming, while V, J and clone size come from that table. The sample carries 95,000 to 150,000 clones, 78% recorded once. This chain links TRBV7-8 with TRBJ2-2, with D maybe TRBD2 (6 bases). Sequencing used peripheral blood. The sequence came from a man aged 70 or older with acute or convalescent COVID-19. The CDR3, as DNA: TGTGCCAGCAGCCCGGCCTGGACTGGGCGGGGCACCGGGGAGCTGTTTTTT. Translated: CASSPAWTGRGTGELFF.